The rows below give T cell receptor beta chains drawn from one sample of a study of T cell repertoires in cytomegalovirus infection. TCRdb re-derived calls from the reads in MiXCR, one entry per CDR3 protein. In the table there are roughly 340,000 distinct CDR3 sequences, 29% of which are singletons. Their antigens are not known. Sample: cultured PBMCs, taken from culture after CMV antigen stimulation. These receptors were taken from a human donor in good health (CMV status not recorded). Some clones in this sample may be carry-over from other donors' samples. CDR3s include the opening cysteine and the closing phenylalanine or tryptophan. D genes are given only for firm matches. Not every row has a clone size; where given, it reads once, few, many or a size class.

D | J | size | V | DNA | CDR3
- | TRBJ1-1 | many | TRBV7-3 | TGTGCCAGCAGCTTAATTGGGGGACAAGCTTTCTTT | CASSLIGGQAFF
TRBD2 | TRBJ2-5 | few | TRBV4-2 | TGTGCCAGCAGCCCGAATATAGCGGGAGAAATTCAAGAGACCCAGTACTTC | CASSPNIAGEIQETQYF
TRBD2 | TRBJ2-1 | many | TRBV6-1 | TGTGCCAGCATCCCAAAGGGCGGGAGGGCCTCCTACAATGAGCAGTTCTTC | CASIPKGGRASYNEQFF
TRBD1 | TRBJ2-7 | few | TRBV28 | TGTGCCAGCAGTTCACAGGGGGAACGGGGCGAGCAGTACTTC | CASSSQGERGEQYF
TRBD1 | TRBJ1-5 | - | TRBV18 | TGTGCCAGCTCCCCGGGACAGGGATCCTATAGCAATCAGCCCCAGCATTTT | CASSPGQGSYSNQPQHF
TRBD1 | TRBJ2-7 | many | TRBV7-2 | TGTGCCAGCAGCTTAGTGCAGGGGGTTGGCTACGAGCAGTACTTC | CASSLVQGVGYEQYF
TRBD1 | TRBJ2-1 | - | TRBV27 | TGTGCCGCGAAGGGCGGACAGGGGGCCTATGAGCAGTTCTTC | CAAKGGQGAYEQFF
- | TRBJ2-2 | once | TRBV2 | TGTGCCAGCAGTGAAGCCAGAGAGTTAGACGGGGAGCTGTTTTTT | CASSEARELDGELFF
- | TRBJ2-3 | few | TRBV7-3 | TGTGCCAGCAGCACAAGGGGTCCTAGCACAGATACGCAGTATTTT | CASSTRGPSTDTQYF
TRBD1 | TRBJ2-7 | many | TRBV6-1 | TGTGCCAGCAGTGAATACAGGGGGAGCATCGGCTCCTACGAGCAGTACTTC | CASSEYRGSIGSYEQYF
- | TRBJ2-5 | - | TRBV27 | TGTGCCAGCAGTTTTAAAGGGCCTTACGACACTATTGAAGAGACCCAGTACTTC | CASSFKGPYDTIEETQYF
TRBD1 | TRBJ2-5 | - | TRBV28 | TGTGCCAGCAGTCCGACAGGGGGCCCAGAGACCCAGTACTTC | CASSPTGGPETQYF
- | TRBJ2-5 | few | TRBV12-3/TRBV12-4 | TGTGCCAGCAGTTATCGGGAGACCCAGTACTTC | CASSYRETQYF
TRBD2 | TRBJ2-1 | - | TRBV5-1 | TGCGCCAGCAGCTTGAGGCTAGCGGGAGGGCCGACCACCAATAACGTGCAGTTCTTC | CASSLRLAGGPTTNNVQFF
TRBD2 | TRBJ2-2 | many | TRBV7-8 | TGTGCCAGCAGCTTACGGGCGGGGGCGAACACCGGGGAGCTGTTTTTT | CASSLRAGANTGELFF
TRBD1 | TRBJ1-6 | few | TRBV5-4 | TGTGCCAGCAGCCACGAAGGGACAGGGACTTCACCCCTCCACTTT | CASSHEGTGTSPLHF
- | TRBJ2-4 | - | TRBV27 | TGTGCCAGCAGTGACGCTGGTCCCAAAAACATTCAGTACTTC | CASSDAGPKNIQYF
TRBD1 | TRBJ1-3 | - | TRBV4-2 | TGTGCCAGCAGCCCACGTGGACAGGGAATTGGAAACACCATATATTTT | CASSPRGQGIGNTIYF
- | TRBJ2-7 | few | TRBV2 | TGTGCCAGCAAACGACAGGATTTGGAGCAGTACTTC | CASKRQDLEQYF
- | TRBJ1-2 | few | TRBV7-2 | TGTGCCAGCAGCTTAGGAGCTGGCTACACCTTC | CASSLGAGYTF
TRBD1 | TRBJ2-1 | - | TRBV24-1 | TGTGCCACCAGTGATACAGGGGGATCAAGCTACAATGAGCAGTTCTTC | CATSDTGGSSYNEQFF
- | TRBJ2-4 | - | TRBV15 | TGTGCCACCAGCAGAGGGACAGTTAAAAATGGCGTTCAGTACTTC | CATSRGTVKNGVQYF
TRBD2 | TRBJ2-3 | - | TRBV10-3 | TGTGCCATCAGTGAGATCGGGGGGGCCACAGATACGCAGTATTTT | CAISEIGGATDTQYF
TRBD2 | TRBJ2-1 | few | TRBV20-1 | TGCAGTGCTACCAGCGGGAGGGCCGCGAATGAGCAGTTCTTC | CSATSGRAANEQFF